This T cell receptor (beta chain) was found in a study of shared clonotypes between healthy human individuals. CD45RO-negative, CCR7-positively selected cells formed the naive CD8 fraction, excluding terminally differentiated effector memory CD45RA+ cells. This table comes from immunoSEQ multiplex PCR, and its TCRdb copy is limited to in-frame clones, with some not included. The profile shows hundreds of thousands of clones, roughly 98% of them singletons. This CDR3 spans 12 amino acids. The V and J ends lost 4 bases and 2 bases respectively, with 5 bases between them. The germline V gene encodes CDR1 ENHRY and CDR2 SYGVKD. Study-level points and caveats: Naive subsets, compared against memory subsets, generally had larger estimated richness values. Collection of samples was limited to blood; tissue repertoires likely differ.

As to this clone: Its antigen is not identified. The sample holds other DNA sequences that translate to the same CDR3.

Sequenced: naive CD8+ T cells sorted from blood. The J gene is TRBJ2-5, the V gene TRBV10-3; D could derive from TRBD1 or TRBD2 (5 bases each). The TCR sequence derives from a man aged 30 to 45 in good health. CDR3 region: CAISGGQETQYF. DNA of the CDR3: TGTGCCATCAGTGGGGGGCAAGAGACCCAGTACTTC.